Each of the 32 T cell receptor beta chains below was sequenced from the same sample in a study of blood T cell repertoires in COVID-19. Generated by immunoSEQ multiplex PCR, the TCRdb table keeps only in-frame clones and is missing some. The sample holds 300,000 to 350,000 clones, roughly 90% seen once. Specimen: peripheral blood. The source is a man aged 25 to 40 with COVID-19, enrolled during active disease.

V gene TRBV7-3 combines with J gene TRBJ2-5; D gene uncertain. Germline V gene lookup returns CDR1 SGHTA and CDR2 FQGTGA. CDR3 length: 13 amino acids. V lost 8 bases and J 2 bases, leaving 12 bases between the germline ends. The DNA for the CDR3 is TGTGCCAGCGCGCTAACAGTTCAAGAGACCCAGTACTTC. This translates into CASALTVQETQYF.

V gene TRBV5-5 combines with J gene TRBJ2-7; 8 nucleotides agree with TRBD1. The CDR3 runs 14 residues. Germline V gene sequence: CDR1 SGHKS, CDR2 YYEKEE (reference sequence). After removal of 5 bases from V and 4 bases from J, the junction contained 8 bases not matched to a gene. The CDR3 here is CASRPGQGVYEQYF. CDR3 bases: TGTGCCAGCAGACCCGGACAGGGCGTATACGAGCAGTACTTC. The complete variable domain, with remaining parts taken from reference TRBV5-5 and TRBJ2-7, reads DAGVTQSPTHLIKTRGQQVTLRCSPISGHKSVSWYQQVLGQGPQFIFQYYEKEERGRGNFPDRFSARQFPNYSSELNVNALLLGDSALYLCASRPGQGVYEQYFGPGTRLTVT.

The CDR3: CASSQDLGGWASGGPPEAFF. CDR3 bases: TGCGCCAGCAGCCAAGATCTAGGGGGCTGGGCCTCTGGGGGCCCCCCTGAAGCTTTCTTT. The rearrangement joins TRBV4-3 to TRBJ1-1, with 7 nucleotides matching TRBD1. The CDR3 consists of 20 residues. Germline-derived CDR1 and CDR2 are LGHNA and YSLEER. Trimming took 0 bases from V and 6 from J; bases not matched to a gene: 22.

V usage is TRBV11-2 and J usage is TRBJ2-7, with 7 bases aligning to TRBD1. The CDR3 has 14 amino acids. Germline V gives CDR1 SGHAT, CDR2 FQNNGV. After removal of 5 bases from V and 2 bases from J, the junction contained 6 bases not matched to a gene. The CDR3 DNA sequence: TGTGCCAGCAGCCTGACAGGGCCGGCCTACGAGCAGTACTTC. Amino acid sequence: CASSLTGPAYEQYF.

The chain combines TRBV3-1 (or the pseudogene TRBV3-2) with TRBJ2-1; 9 positions match TRBD1. The V gene's germline CDR1 is LGHDT and CDR2 YNNKEL (reference sequence). The CDR3 sequence is 16 residues long. Trimming took 2 bases from V and 7 from J; bases not matched to a gene: 9. The CDR3 DNA follows: TGTGCCAGCAGCCAACTCCGGGACAGGGTTGTAAATGAGCAGTTCTTC. This encodes CASSQLRDRVVNEQFF.

V and J are TRBV7-8 and TRBJ2-6; TRBD2 aligns across 14 bases. There are 20 residues in the CDR3. Germline lookup yields CDR1 SGHVS and CDR2 FQNEAQ. Unmatched junction bases numbered 8, after V lost 3 bases and J lost 1 base. CDR3 nucleotides: TGTGCCAGCAGCTTCCCAGGGACTAGCGGGAGATCGTCTGGGGCCAACGTCCTGACTTTC. This sequence encodes CASSFPGTSGRSSGANVLTF.

Comments on this clone: The identical CDR3 is also encoded by other nucleotide sequences in the sample. J is TRBJ1-1 and V is TRBV18; TRBD1 is a possible D gene (5 bases). Looked up from germline, CDR1 is KGHSH and CDR2 is LQKENI. V shed 6 bases and J shed 1 base, with 9 bases lying between them. CDR3 length equals 13 residues. CDR3 DNA: TGTGCCAGCTCTTTGACAGAGAACACTGAAGCTTTCTTT. Translated, it gives CASSLTENTEAFF.

This chain links TRBV5-6 with TRBJ2-5, with D tentatively TRBD2 (6 bases). Germline V gene lookup returns CDR1 SGHDT and CDR2 YYEEEE. With 0 bases removed from V and 7 bases from J, the gap between germline ends came to 13 bases. The CDR3 consists of 14 residues. The CDR3 sequence is CASSLVETRGTQYF. CDR3 bases: TGTGCCAGCAGCTTGGTTGAGACTAGAGGGACCCAGTACTTC. The complete variable domain, with remaining parts taken from reference TRBV5-6 and TRBJ2-5, reads DAGVTQSPTHLIKTRGQQVTLRCSPKSGHDTVSWYQQALGQGPQFIFQYYEEEERQRGNFPDRFSGHQFPNYSSELNVNALLLGDSALYLCASSLVETRGTQYFGPGTRLLVL.

This chain joins TRBV4-3 and TRBJ1-5; maybe TRBD1 (6 bases). Germline CDR1 LGHNA, CDR2 YSLEER. V lost 0 bases to trimming and J lost 6 bases, with 9 bases between them. The CDR3 consists of 14 residues. CDR3 protein: CASSQELGAQPQHF. CDR3 bases: TGCGCCAGCAGCCAAGAATTGGGGGCTCAGCCCCAGCATTTT.

The chain employs TRBV5-1 and TRBJ2-3; maybe TRBD1 (6 bases). The V and J ends lost 0 bases and 1 base respectively, with 12 bases between them. CDR1 SGHRS and CDR2 YFSETQ come from the germline V gene. The CDR3 is 16 residues long. CDR3 coding DNA: TGCGCCAGCAGCTTGGGGACAGACCATCGCACAGATACGCAGTATTTT. Translated, it gives CASSLGTDHRTDTQYF.

The genes are TRBV28 and TRBJ1-6; D unclear. The CDR3 is 14 residues long. Germline CDR1 MDHEN, CDR2 SYDVKM. Deletions cut 2 bases from V and 7 bases from J, with 9 bases between. This CDR3 is CASSLQGRNSPLHF. The DNA of the CDR3 is TGTGCCAGCAGTTTACAAGGGAGAAATTCACCCCTCCACTTT.

V gene TRBV4-3 combines with J gene TRBJ1-1; 9 nucleotides line up with TRBD1. Germline values: CDR1 LGHNA, CDR2 YSLEER. J lost 1 base, V lost 4 bases, and 7 bases had no gene match. The CDR3 sequence is 16 residues long. The CDR3 spells CASSRAGQGKNTEAFF. CDR3 sequence (DNA): TGCGCCAGCAGCCGCGCGGGACAGGGAAAGAACACTGAAGCTTTCTTT.

V usage is TRBV30 and J usage is TRBJ1-1; D might be TRBD1 (5 bases). V shed 0 bases and J shed 4 bases, with 18 bases lying between them. The germline V gene encodes CDR1 GTSNPN and CDR2 SVGIG (reference sequence). The CDR3 has 16 amino acids. The CDR3 nucleotides are TGTGCCTGGAGTGTACGGGGAGGGGCCTCAGGCACTGAAGCTTTCTTT. This translates into CAWSVRGGASGTEAFF.

This chain joins TRBV19 and TRBJ2-1, with a weak D call TRBD2 (5 bases). V was shortened by 1 base and J by 0 bases, with 13 bases between the two germline ends. Per the germline V gene, CDR1 is LNHDA and CDR2 is SQIVND (reference sequence). CDR3 size: 17 residues. CDR3 sequence (DNA): TGTGCCAGTAGTATAGGCGATAGCGCTAACTCCTACAATGAGCAGTTCTTC. It translates to CASSIGDSANSYNEQFF. Drawing the rest from reference TRBV19 and TRBJ2-1, the complete variable domain is DGGITQSPKYLFRKEGQNVTLSCEQNLNHDAMYWYRQDPGQGLRLIYYSQIVNDFQKGDIAEGYSVSREKKESFPLTVTSAQKNPTAFYLCASSIGDSANSYNEQFFGPGTRLTVL.

This sequence joins TRBV10-3 and TRBJ2-7, with 9 bases identical to TRBD1. V was pared by 5 bases and J by 5 bases, with 4 bases of the junction left unmatched. CDR1 and CDR2 (germline): ENHRY, SYGVKD. CDR3 length: 13 amino acids. The CDR3 is CAISRTGEDEQYF. CDR3 DNA sequence: TGTGCCATCAGTCGGACAGGGGAAGACGAGCAGTACTTC.

The gene calls are TRBV28 and TRBJ1-4, with 7 bases matching TRBD1. The CDR3 totals 15 residues. Germline V gene sequence: CDR1 MDHEN, CDR2 SYDVKM. After removal of 7 bases from V and 8 bases from J, the junction contained 13 bases not matched to a gene. This CDR3 reads CASNEGSEGQEKLFF. The CDR3 region has the DNA TGTGCCAGCAATGAAGGGTCGGAGGGACAGGAAAAACTGTTTTTT.

This sequence joins TRBV29-1 and TRBJ1-2, with 9 nucleotides matching TRBD1. The CDR3 extends over 11 amino acids. Germline V CDR1 and CDR2: SQVTM, ANQGSEA. With V trimmed by 7 bases and J by 7 bases, 4 bases remained unmatched. The CDR3 sequence is CSGDRDGGYTF. The CDR3, as DNA: TGCAGCGGGGACAGGGACGGTGGCTACACCTTC.

The V call is TRBV28, the J call TRBJ2-3; 10 nucleotides line up with TRBD1. V gave up 5 bases and J gave up 4 bases; unmatched junction bases: 6. Germline V CDR1 and CDR2: MDHEN, SYDVKM. The CDR3 is 15 amino acids. The CDR3 loop reads CASSTPGQGSDTQYF. The DNA of the CDR3 is TGTGCCAGCAGTACCCCGGGACAGGGGTCAGATACGCAGTATTTT.

CDR3 loop: CASSQQGGRDTQYF. CDR3 DNA sequence: TGCGCCAGCAGCCAGCAGGGCGGTAGGGATACGCAGTATTTT. The chain employs TRBV4-3 and TRBJ2-3, with a possible D match to TRBD1 (5 bases). Between the trimmed V and J ends, which lost 3 bases and 6 bases, there was a span of 13 bases. The CDR3 covers 14 residues. Germline-derived CDR1 and CDR2 are LGHNA and YSLEER.

The chain has TRBV27 and TRBJ1-6, with D perhaps matching TRBD1 (6 bases). CDR1 and CDR2 (germline): MNHEY, SMNVEV (reference sequence). This CDR3 is 16 amino acids long. The ends were cut back, 6 bases at V and 9 bases at J, with 21 bases in the middle. The CDR3 nucleotides are TGTGCCAGCAGCCTACTCGGGGGGGGCGTAGGTTCACCCCTCCACTTT. This codes for CASSLLGGGVGSPLHF.

This clone was found a few times. J is TRBJ1-2 and V is TRBV27; 8 bases match TRBD1. CDR1 and CDR2 from the germline V gene are MNHEY and SMNVEV (reference sequence). The V segment lost 5 bases and the J segment 4 bases; nucleotides outside the gene matches: 9. The CDR3 covers 15 residues. The CDR3 region has the DNA TGTGCCAGCAGTCCTAGGACAGGGATGGTCTATGGCTACACCTTC. The encoded protein is CASSPRTGMVYGYTF.

The rearrangement joins TRBV7-6 to TRBJ1-3; D perhaps matches TRBD1 (5 bases). V was cut by 6 bases and J by 0 bases, with 15 bases left in between. Germline-derived CDR1 and CDR2 are SGHVS and FNYEAQ. The CDR3 spans 16 residues. The CDR3 loop reads CASSRGQGSSGNTIYF. The CDR3 coding sequence is TGTGCCAGCAGTCGCGGCCAGGGCAGCTCTGGAAACACCATATATTTT.

The V and J genes are TRBV9 and TRBJ1-1; D remains ambiguous. The CDR3 contains 13 residues. Trimming left V 0 bases short and J 10 bases short, with 13 bases between. The germline CDR1 and CDR2 sequences are SGDLS and YYNGEE. The CDR3 sequence: CASSVDGRRPAFF. CDR3 nucleotide sequence: TGTGCCAGCAGCGTAGATGGGAGGCGGCCAGCTTTCTTT.

This clone was detected only once. This chain uses TRBV24-1 with TRBJ2-1, with 7 nucleotides matching TRBD2. J was trimmed by 8 bases and V by 4 bases; bases with no gene match: 4. The CDR3 sequence is 13 residues long. Germline lookup yields CDR1 KGHDR and CDR2 SFDVKD. This CDR3 reads CATSEYGLDEQFF. The CDR3, as DNA: TGTGCCACCAGTGAATACGGACTAGATGAGCAGTTCTTC.

The V call is TRBV19, the J call TRBJ1-4, with 9 bases matching TRBD1. CDR3 length equals 15 residues. V was pared by 3 bases and J by 8 bases, with 7 bases of the junction left unmatched. Germline V CDR1 and CDR2: LNHDA, SQIVND (reference sequence). The CDR3 spells CASSILGTGTEKLFF. The DNA for the CDR3 is TGTGCCAGTAGTATCTTAGGGACAGGGACCGAAAAACTGTTTTTT.

This clone was observed once. CDR3 coding DNA: TGTGCCAGCAGCCCCGTAGGGGGAAAGGCTTTCTTT. Translation gives CASSPVGGKAFF. The chain combines TRBV3-1 (or the pseudogene TRBV3-2) with TRBJ1-1, with D tentatively TRBD1 (6 bases). Germline V lookup: CDR1 LGHDT, CDR2 YNNKEL (reference sequence). Trimming stripped 4 bases from V and 11 bases from J, with 14 bases between. This CDR3 has 12 residues.

The chain has TRBV4-2 and TRBJ2-2, with a weak D call TRBD1 (6 bases). The CDR3 loop spans 15 amino acids. The germline V and J ends were trimmed by 4 bases and 1 base, with 10 bases remaining between them. Germline CDR1 and CDR2: LGHNA and YNFKEQ. In DNA form, the CDR3 reads TGTGCCAGCAGCCCCGGGACACAGAACACCGGGGAGCTGTTTTTT. This encodes CASSPGTQNTGELFF.

The chain carries TRBV19 and TRBJ2-3, with TRBD2 matching over 7 bases. The CDR3 totals 16 residues. J gave up 2 bases and V 6 bases, and 11 bases lay outside the gene matches. The germline V gene encodes CDR1 LNHDA and CDR2 SQIVND (reference sequence). The CDR3 nucleotides are TGTGCCAGTAGCCCAAACCCGGGACTATACACAGATACGCAGTATTTT. It yields the protein CASSPNPGLYTDTQYF.

The rearrangement joins TRBV2 to TRBJ2-3, with 7 bases that match TRBD2. This CDR3 contains 14 residues. The germline CDR1 and CDR2 sequences are SNHLY and FYNNEI. With 7 bases clipped from V and 0 bases from J, the junction kept 4 bases outside the gene matches. CDR3 residues: CASNFGGSTDTQYF. DNA of the CDR3: TGTGCCAGCAATTTCGGGGGGAGCACAGATACGCAGTATTTT.

This chain links TRBV6-2 or TRBV6-3 with TRBJ2-5; 8 positions agree with TRBD1. The CDR3 consists of 16 residues. The J segment lost 2 bases and the V segment lost 6 bases, leaving 11 bases of the junction unmatched. Germline lookup yields CDR1 MNHEY and CDR2 SVGEGT. CDR3 sequence reads: CASSTWGQAVQETQYF. CDR3 in DNA: TGTGCCAGCAGCACGTGGGGACAGGCCGTTCAAGAGACCCAGTACTTC.

The chain joins TRBV7-8 to TRBJ2-1; 12 positions agree with TRBD2. The CDR3 totals 16 residues. In germline, CDR1 is SGHVS, CDR2 FQNEAQ. With 5 bases clipped from V and 8 bases from J, the junction kept 10 bases outside the gene matches. The CDR3 region is CASSHRLAGVSDEQFF. Here the CDR3 DNA reads TGTGCCAGCAGCCATCGACTAGCGGGGGTTTCGGATGAGCAGTTCTTC.

The CDR3 reads CASSQGGTGTEAFF. CDR3 bases: TGTGCCAGCAGTCAAGGGGGGACAGGGACTGAAGCTTTCTTT. V is TRBV2 and J is TRBJ1-1, with 9 bases lining up with TRBD1. The CDR3 is 14 residues long. V trimming: 5 bases; J trimming: 5 bases; junction bases outside the gene matches: 6. Germline V gene lookup returns CDR1 SNHLY and CDR2 FYNNEI. Complete variable domain (other parts from reference TRBV2 and TRBJ1-1): EPEVTQTPSHQVTQMGQEVILRCVPISNHLYFYWYRQILGQKVEFLVSFYNNEISEKSEIFDDQFSVERPDGSNFTLKIRSTKLEDSAMYFCASSQGGTGTEAFFGQGTRLTVV.